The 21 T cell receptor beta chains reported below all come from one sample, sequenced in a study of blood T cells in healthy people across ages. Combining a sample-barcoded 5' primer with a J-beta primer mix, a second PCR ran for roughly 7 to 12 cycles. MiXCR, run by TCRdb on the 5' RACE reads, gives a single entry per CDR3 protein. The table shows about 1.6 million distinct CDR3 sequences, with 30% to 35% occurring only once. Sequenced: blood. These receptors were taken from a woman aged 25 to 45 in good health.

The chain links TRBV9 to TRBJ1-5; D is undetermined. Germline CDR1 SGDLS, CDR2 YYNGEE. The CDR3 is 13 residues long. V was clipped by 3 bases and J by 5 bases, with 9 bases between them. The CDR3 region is CASSASIDQPQHF. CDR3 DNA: TGTGCCAGCAGCGCGTCGATAGATCAGCCCCAGCATTTT.

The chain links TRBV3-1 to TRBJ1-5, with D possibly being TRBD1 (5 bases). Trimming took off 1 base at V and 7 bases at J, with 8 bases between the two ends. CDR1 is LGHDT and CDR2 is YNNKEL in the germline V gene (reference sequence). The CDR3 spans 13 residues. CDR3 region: CASSQAGHQPQHF. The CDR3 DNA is TGTGCCAGCAGCCAAGCGGGGCACCAGCCCCAGCATTTT. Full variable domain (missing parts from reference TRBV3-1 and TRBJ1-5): DTAVSQTPKYLVTQMGNDKSIKCEQNLGHDTMYWYKQDSKKFLKIMFSYNNKELIINETVPNRFSPKSPDKAHLNLHINSLELGDSAVYFCASSQAGHQPQHFGDGTRLSIL.

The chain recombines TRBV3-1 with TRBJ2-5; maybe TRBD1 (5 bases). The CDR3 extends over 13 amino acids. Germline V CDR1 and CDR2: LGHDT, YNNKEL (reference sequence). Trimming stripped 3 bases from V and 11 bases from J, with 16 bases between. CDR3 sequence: CASSQDMWGEQYF. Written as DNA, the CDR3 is TGTGCCAGCAGCCAGGACATGTGGGGTGAGCAGTACTTC.

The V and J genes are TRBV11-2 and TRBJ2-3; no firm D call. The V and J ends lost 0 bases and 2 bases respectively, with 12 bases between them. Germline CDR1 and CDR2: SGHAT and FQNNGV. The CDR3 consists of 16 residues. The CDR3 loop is CASSLERGHFTDTQYF. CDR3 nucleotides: TGTGCCAGCAGCTTAGAACGAGGCCACTTCACAGATACGCAGTATTTT.

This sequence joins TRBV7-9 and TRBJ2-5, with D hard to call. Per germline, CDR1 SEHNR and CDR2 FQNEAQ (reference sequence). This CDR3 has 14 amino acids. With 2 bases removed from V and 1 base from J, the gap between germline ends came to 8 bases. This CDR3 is CASSLSGFQETQYF. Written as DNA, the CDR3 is TGTGCCAGCAGCTTATCCGGATTCCAAGAGACCCAGTACTTC.

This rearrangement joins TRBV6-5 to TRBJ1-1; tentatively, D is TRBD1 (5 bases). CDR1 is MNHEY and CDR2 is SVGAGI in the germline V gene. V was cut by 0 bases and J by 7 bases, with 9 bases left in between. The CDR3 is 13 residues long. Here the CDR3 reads CASSYSGRSEAFF. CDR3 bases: TGTGCCAGCAGTTACTCGGGACGGAGTGAAGCTTTCTTT.

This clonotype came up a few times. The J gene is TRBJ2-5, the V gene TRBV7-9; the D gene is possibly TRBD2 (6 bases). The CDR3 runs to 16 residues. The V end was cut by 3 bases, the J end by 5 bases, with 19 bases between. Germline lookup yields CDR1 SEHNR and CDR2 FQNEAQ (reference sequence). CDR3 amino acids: CASSFGGEQPGETQYF. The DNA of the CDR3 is TGTGCCAGCAGCTTCGGGGGAGAGCAACCGGGGGAGACCCAGTACTTC.

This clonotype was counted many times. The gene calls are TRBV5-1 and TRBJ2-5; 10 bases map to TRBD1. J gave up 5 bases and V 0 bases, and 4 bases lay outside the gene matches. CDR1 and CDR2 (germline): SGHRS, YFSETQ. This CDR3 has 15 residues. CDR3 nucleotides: TGCGCCAGCAGCTTGGATGACAGGGGGCAGGAGACCCAGTACTTC. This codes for CASSLDDRGQETQYF.

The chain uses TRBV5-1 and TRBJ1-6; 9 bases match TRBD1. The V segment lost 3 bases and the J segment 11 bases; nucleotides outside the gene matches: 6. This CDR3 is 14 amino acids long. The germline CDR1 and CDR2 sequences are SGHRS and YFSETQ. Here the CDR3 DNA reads TGCGCCAGCAGCTGGGACAGGGACGATCCACCCCTCCACTTT. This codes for CASSWDRDDPPLHF. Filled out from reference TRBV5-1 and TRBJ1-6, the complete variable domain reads KAGVTQTPRYLIKTRGQQVTLSCSPISGHRSVSWYQQTPGQGLQFLFEYFSETQRNKGNFPGRFSGRQFSNSRSEMNVSTLELGDSALYLCASSWDRDDPPLHFGNGTRLTVT.

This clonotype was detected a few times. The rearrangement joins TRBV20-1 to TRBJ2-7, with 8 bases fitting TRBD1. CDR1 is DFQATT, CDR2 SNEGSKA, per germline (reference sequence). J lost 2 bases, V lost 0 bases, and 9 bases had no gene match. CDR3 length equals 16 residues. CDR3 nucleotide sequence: TGCAGTGCTAGAGACGACTGGACAGGGAACGCCTACGAGCAGTACTTC. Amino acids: CSARDDWTGNAYEQYF.

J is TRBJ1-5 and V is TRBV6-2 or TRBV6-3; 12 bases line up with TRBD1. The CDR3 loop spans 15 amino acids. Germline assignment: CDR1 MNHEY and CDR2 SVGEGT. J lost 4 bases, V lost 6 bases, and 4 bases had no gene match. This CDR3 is CASSRGQGANQPQHF. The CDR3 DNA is TGTGCCAGCAGCCGGGGACAGGGGGCTAATCAGCCCCAGCATTTT.

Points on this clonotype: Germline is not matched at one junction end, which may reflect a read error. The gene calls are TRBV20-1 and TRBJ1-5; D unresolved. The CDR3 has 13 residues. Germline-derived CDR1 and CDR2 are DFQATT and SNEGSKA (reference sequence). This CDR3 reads CSATLDSNQSQHF. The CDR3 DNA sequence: TGCAGTGCCACCCTGGATAGCAATCAGTCCCAGCATTTT.

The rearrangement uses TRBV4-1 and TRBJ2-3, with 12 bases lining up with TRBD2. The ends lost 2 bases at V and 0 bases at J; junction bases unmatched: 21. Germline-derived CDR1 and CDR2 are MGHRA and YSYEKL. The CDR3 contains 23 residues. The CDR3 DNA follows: TGCGCCAGCAGCCAACCGGTCCTCACACTAGCGGGAGGATCCACGGCCAGCACAGATACGCAGTATTTT. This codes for CASSQPVLTLAGGSTASTDTQYF.

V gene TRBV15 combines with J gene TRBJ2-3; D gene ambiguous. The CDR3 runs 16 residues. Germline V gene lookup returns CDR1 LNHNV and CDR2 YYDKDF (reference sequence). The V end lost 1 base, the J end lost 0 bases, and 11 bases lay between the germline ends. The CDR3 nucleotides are TGTGCCACCAGCAGAGCGGCCGCTGGGAGCACAGATACGCAGTATTTT. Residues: CATSRAAAGSTDTQYF.

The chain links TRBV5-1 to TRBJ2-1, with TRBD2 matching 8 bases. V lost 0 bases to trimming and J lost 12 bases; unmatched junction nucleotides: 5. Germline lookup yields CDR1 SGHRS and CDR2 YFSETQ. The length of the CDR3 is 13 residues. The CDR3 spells CASSLGAGAGQFF. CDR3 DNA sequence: TGCGCCAGCAGCTTGGGAGCGGGAGCGGGGCAGTTCTTC.

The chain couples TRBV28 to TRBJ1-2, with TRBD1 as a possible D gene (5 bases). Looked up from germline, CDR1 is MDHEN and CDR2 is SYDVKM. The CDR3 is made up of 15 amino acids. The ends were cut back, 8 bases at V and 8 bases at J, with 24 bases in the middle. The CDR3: CASGDLAGKLRGYTF. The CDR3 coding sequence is TGTGCCAGCGGGGACTTGGCAGGCAAGTTGAGAGGCTACACCTTC.

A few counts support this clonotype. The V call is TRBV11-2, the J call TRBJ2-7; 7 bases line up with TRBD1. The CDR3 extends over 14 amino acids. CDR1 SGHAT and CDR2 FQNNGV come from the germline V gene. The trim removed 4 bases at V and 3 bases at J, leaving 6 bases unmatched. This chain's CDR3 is CASSSGQISYEQYF. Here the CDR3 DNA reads TGTGCCAGCAGCTCGGGACAGATAAGCTACGAGCAGTACTTC.

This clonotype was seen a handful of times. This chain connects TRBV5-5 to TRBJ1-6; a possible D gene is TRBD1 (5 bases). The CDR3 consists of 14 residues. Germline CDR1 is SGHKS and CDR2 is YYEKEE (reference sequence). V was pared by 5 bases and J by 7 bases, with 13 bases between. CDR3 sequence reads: CASSYGTGNSPLHF. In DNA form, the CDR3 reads TGTGCCAGCAGTTACGGGACGGGAAATTCACCCCTCCACTTT.

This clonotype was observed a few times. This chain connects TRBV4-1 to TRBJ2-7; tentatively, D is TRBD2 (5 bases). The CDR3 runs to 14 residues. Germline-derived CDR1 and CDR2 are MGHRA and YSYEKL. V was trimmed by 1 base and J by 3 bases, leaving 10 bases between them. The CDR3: CASSQAGEYYEQYF. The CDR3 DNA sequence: TGCGCCAGCAGCCAAGCCGGGGAGTACTACGAGCAGTACTTC.

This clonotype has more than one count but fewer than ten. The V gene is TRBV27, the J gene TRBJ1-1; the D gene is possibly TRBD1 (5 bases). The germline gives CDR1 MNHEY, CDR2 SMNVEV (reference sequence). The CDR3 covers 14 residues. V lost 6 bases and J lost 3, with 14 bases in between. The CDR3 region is CASRPAGGHTEAFF. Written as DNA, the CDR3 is TGTGCCAGCAGGCCCGCGGGGGGTCACACTGAAGCTTTCTTT.

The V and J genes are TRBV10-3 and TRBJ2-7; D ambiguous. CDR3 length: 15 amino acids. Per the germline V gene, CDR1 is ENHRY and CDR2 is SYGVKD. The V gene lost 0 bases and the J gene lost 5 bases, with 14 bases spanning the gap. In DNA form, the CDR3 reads TGTGCCATCAGTGAGTCGATTCTCCCCGTCCACGAGCAGTACTTC. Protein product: CAISESILPVHEQYF.